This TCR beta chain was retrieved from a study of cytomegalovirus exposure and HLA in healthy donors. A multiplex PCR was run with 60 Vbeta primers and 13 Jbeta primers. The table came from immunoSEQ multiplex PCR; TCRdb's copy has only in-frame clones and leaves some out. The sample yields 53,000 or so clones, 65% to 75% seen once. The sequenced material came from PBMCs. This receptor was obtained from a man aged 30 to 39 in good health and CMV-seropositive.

CDR3: CASSVVAGGLADTQYF. The CDR3 nucleotides read TGTGCCAGCAGCGTGGTAGCGGGGGGGCTGGCAGATACGCAGTATTTT. The chain has TRBV9 and TRBJ2-3; 11 nucleotides align to TRBD2. The germline CDR1 and CDR2 sequences are SGDLS and YYNGEE. This CDR3 contains 16 residues. J lost 4 bases, V lost 2 bases, and 6 bases had no gene match. The whole variable domain, filled in from reference TRBV9 and TRBJ2-3, reads DSGVTQTPKHLITATGQRVTLRCSPRSGDLSVYWYQQSLDQGLQFLIQYYNGEERAKGNILERFSAQQFPDLHSELNLSSLELGDSALYFCASSVVAGGLADTQYFGPGTRLTVL.